One and the same sample provided the 29 T cell receptor beta chains below, sequenced in a study of T cell responses to AZD1222 COVID-19 vaccine. Produced via immunoSEQ multiplex PCR; TCRdb's table is partial and in-frame only. The repertoire holds roughly 120,000 clones, about 90% seen once, with around 9.4% in the top ten. Sample: peripheral blood, taken on day 0 of AZD1222 vaccination. These receptors originate from an adult in good health.

The rearrangement uses TRBV3-1 (or the pseudogene TRBV3-2) and TRBJ1-1, with 10 nucleotides matching TRBD1. Per germline, CDR1 LGHDT and CDR2 YNNKEL (reference sequence). V lost 4 bases and J lost 4; bases outside the gene matches: 6. The CDR3 loop spans 15 amino acids. CDR3 DNA: TGTGCCAGCAGCCGTCGACAGGGGGCGGCCACTGAAGCTTTCTTT. This codes for CASSRRQGAATEAFF.

V gene TRBV3-1 (or the pseudogene TRBV3-2) combines with J gene TRBJ1-2; TRBD1 is a possible D gene (6 bases). Germline V gene sequence: CDR1 LGHDT, CDR2 YNNKEL (reference sequence). CDR3 length equals 13 residues. V was trimmed by 2 bases and J by 5 bases, leaving 9 bases between them. In nucleotides, the CDR3 is TGTGCCAGCAGCCAAACAGGGTTTTATGGCTACACCTTC. Amino acid sequence: CASSQTGFYGYTF.

This clone was seen only once. The rearrangement links TRBV27 to TRBJ2-7; TRBD2 agrees at 9 bases. The junction had 7 bases not matched to a gene; V was cut back by 0 bases and J by 1 base. The CDR3 contains 17 residues. The germline gives CDR1 MNHEY, CDR2 SMNVEV (reference sequence). The CDR3, as DNA: TGTGCCAGCAGTTTATCCCCCGGGAGCGGGAGGTCCTACGAGCAGTACTTC. It codes for CASSLSPGSGRSYEQYF.

This clone was found many times. The chain recombines TRBV5-6 with TRBJ2-7, with 12 positions matching TRBD1. V dropped 4 bases and J dropped 7; count of bases not matched to a gene: 9. The CDR3 is 15 residues long. In germline, CDR1 is SGHDT, CDR2 YYEEEE. CDR3 region: CASSKTGTGGVEQYF. DNA for the CDR3: TGTGCCAGCAGCAAAACCGGGACAGGGGGCGTTGAGCAGTACTTC.

This CDR3 is CAWSVGGGIGEKLFF. The CDR3, as DNA: TGTGCCTGGAGTGTTGGTGGGGGGATTGGGGAAAAACTGTTTTTT. The V call is TRBV30, the J call TRBJ1-4; the D gene is possibly TRBD1 (5 bases). This CDR3 comprises 15 residues. The V gene lost 0 bases and the J gene lost 8 bases, with 16 bases spanning the gap. From germline, CDR1 is GTSNPN and CDR2 SVGIG (reference sequence).

This chain joins TRBV5-6 and TRBJ2-5; D may be TRBD1 (5 bases). CDR3 length: 15 residues. The germline V gene has CDR1 SGHDT and CDR2 YYEEEE. The germline V and J ends were trimmed by 6 bases and 5 bases, with 20 bases remaining between them. The CDR3 protein is CASTESWGGTETQYF. The CDR3 DNA reads TGTGCCAGCACCGAATCCTGGGGCGGAACGGAGACCCAGTACTTC.

The chain employs TRBV6-5 and TRBJ2-7; 7 positions match TRBD2. The germline CDR1 and CDR2 sequences are MNHEY and SVGAGI. The CDR3 totals 15 residues. V dropped 5 bases and J dropped 0; count of bases not matched to a gene: 7. This CDR3 is CASSPAGVSSYEQYF. The CDR3 region has the DNA TGTGCCAGCAGTCCCGCGGGGGTGTCCTCCTACGAGCAGTACTTC.

V gene TRBV21-1 combines with J gene TRBJ1-2; TRBD1 reflects the table's D call only, with no check against the DNA. TRBV21-1 is a pseudogene segment. CDR3 length: 22 residues. Here the CDR3 reads CASSNPIDTPSDRVKGRYGYTF. DNA for the CDR3: TGTGCCAGCAGCAATCCCATTGATACCCCTTCGGACAGGGTAAAAGGTCGGTATGGCTACACCTTC.

This CDR3 reads CASSSGTSIYEQYF. CDR3 in DNA: TGTGCCAGCAGCTCAGGGACTAGCATCTACGAGCAGTACTTC. The rearrangement uses TRBV11-1 and TRBJ2-7; 9 bases are shared with TRBD2. V lost 4 bases to trimming and J lost 3 bases; unmatched junction nucleotides: 4. This CDR3 is 14 amino acids long. The V gene's germline CDR1 is SGHAT and CDR2 FQDESV (reference sequence).

This clone showed up just a few times. The gene calls are TRBV28 and TRBJ1-6; 7 nucleotides match TRBD1. CDR1 is MDHEN, CDR2 SYDVKM, per germline. The CDR3 runs 16 residues. After removal of 5 bases from V and 10 bases from J, the junction contained 14 bases not matched to a gene. The CDR3 region is CASSPHFRGSRSPLHF. As DNA, the CDR3 is TGTGCCAGCAGTCCCCATTTCAGGGGGTCGAGATCACCCCTCCACTTT. Based on the CDR3 plus reference TRBV28 and TRBJ1-6, the full variable domain is DVKVTQSSRYLVKRTGEKVFLECVQDMDHENMFWYRQDPGLGLRLIYFSYDVKMKEKGDIPEGYSVSREKKERFSLILESASTNQTSMYLCASSPHFRGSRSPLHFGNGTRLTVT.

J is TRBJ2-2 and V is TRBV21-1; whether TRBD2, the table's D call, matches the DNA was not checked. TRBV21-1 is deemed a pseudogene. CDR3 length: 17 residues. The CDR3 here is CASSKALYSGNTGELFF. CDR3 bases: TGTGCCAGCAGCAAAGCGCTTTACAGCGGGAACACCGGGGAGCTGTTTTTT.

V gene TRBV6-5 combines with J gene TRBJ2-5; 10 bases are a match to TRBD1. With V trimmed by 6 bases and J by 5 bases, 3 bases remained unmatched. CDR1 and CDR2 from the germline V gene are MNHEY and SVGAGI. The CDR3 is 13 residues long. CDR3 loop: CASRTGGWETQYF. The CDR3 DNA reads as TGTGCCAGCAGGACAGGGGGCTGGGAGACCCAGTACTTC.

The rearrangement joins TRBV7-9 to TRBJ1-2; D remains ambiguous. Germline values: CDR1 SEHNR, CDR2 FQNEAQ (reference sequence). Trimming took off 5 bases at V and 4 bases at J, with 14 bases between the two ends. CDR3 size: 14 residues. As DNA, the CDR3 is TGTGCCAGCAGCCCTAGCGGCAGCGTCTATGGCTACACCTTC. Protein: CASSPSGSVYGYTF.

The chain has TRBV7-2 and TRBJ2-3, with 15 nucleotides matching TRBD2. The germline CDR1 and CDR2 sequences are SGHTA and FQGNSA. Trimming at V came to 7 bases and at J to 3 bases, leaving 5 bases not matched to a gene. The CDR3 is 16 amino acids. The DNA of the CDR3 is TGTGCCAGCACCCCGGGACTAGCGGGGGGTACAGATACGCAGTATTTT. Encoded protein: CASTPGLAGGTDTQYF.

The chain links TRBV5-5 to TRBJ2-7, with TRBD1 matching over 9 bases. V lost 2 bases and J lost 11; bases outside the gene matches: 14. The germline V gene encodes CDR1 SGHKS and CDR2 YYEKEE (reference sequence). CDR3 length: 15 residues. The CDR3 bases are TGTGCCAGCAGCTTCAACCCTCCGACAGGGGGTCTGGAGTACTTC. The encoded protein is CASSFNPPTGGLEYF.

The rearrangement uses TRBV7-9 and TRBJ2-5; D ambiguous. The CDR3 runs 13 residues. Germline CDR1 and CDR2: SEHNR and FQNEAQ (reference sequence). The V end was cut by 8 bases, the J end by 3 bases, with 13 bases between. CDR3 loop: CASRWPGEETQYF. For the CDR3, the DNA is TGTGCCAGCCGCTGGCCTGGGGAAGAGACCCAGTACTTC. Based on the CDR3 plus reference TRBV7-9 and TRBJ2-5, the full variable domain is DTGVSQNPRHKITKRGQNVTFRCDPISEHNRLYWYRQTLGQGPEFLTYFQNEAQLEKSRLLSDRFSAERPKGSFSTLEIQRTEQGDSAMYLCASRWPGEETQYFGPGTRLLVL.

The chain has TRBV7-8 and TRBJ2-1; D might be TRBD1 or TRBD2, each matching 6 bases. The CDR3 is made up of 17 amino acids. Germline V lookup: CDR1 SGHVS, CDR2 FQNEAQ. The ends were cut back, 5 bases at V and 0 bases at J, with 17 bases in the middle. The CDR3 nucleotides read TGTGCCAGCAGCGAAGTCGGGGGCGCCAGCTCCTACAATGAGCAGTTCTTC. Its translation: CASSEVGGASSYNEQFF. The variable domain in full, completed from reference TRBV7-8 and TRBJ2-1, reads GAGVSQSPRYKVAKRGQDVALRCDPISGHVSLFWYQQALGQGPEFLTYFQNEAQLDKSGLPSDRFFAERPEGSVSTLKIQRTQQEDSAVYLCASSEVGGASSYNEQFFGPGTRLTVL.

The chain recombines TRBV9 with TRBJ2-7; 7 positions match TRBD1. The germline gives CDR1 SGDLS, CDR2 YYNGEE. The CDR3 runs 15 residues. V dropped 0 bases and J dropped 1; count of bases not matched to a gene: 4. CDR3 loop: CASSVGWDRSYEQYF. As DNA, the CDR3 is TGTGCCAGCAGCGTAGGGTGGGACAGATCCTACGAGCAGTACTTC.

The rearrangement links TRBV19 to TRBJ2-5; TRBD2 is a possible D gene (7 bases). Germline CDR1 reads LNHDA; CDR2 reads SQIVND (reference sequence). This CDR3 has 15 amino acids. V lost 3 bases and J 4 bases, leaving 15 bases between the germline ends. CDR3 DNA sequence: TGTGCCAGTAGTATCGGGGGGCGGCGGGGAGAGACCCAGTACTTC. Residues: CASSIGGRRGETQYF.

The V and J genes are TRBV5-1 and TRBJ1-6; TRBD1 aligns across 9 bases. CDR3 length: 16 amino acids. Germline lookup yields CDR1 SGHRS and CDR2 YFSETQ. V trimming: 4 bases; J trimming: 6 bases; junction bases outside the gene matches: 8. Here the CDR3 DNA reads TGCGCCAGCAGCCCGGGGCAGGACAGGGGTAATTCACCCCTCCACTTT. Translation: CASSPGQDRGNSPLHF. Full variable domain (remainder filled in from reference TRBV5-1 and TRBJ1-6): KAGVTQTPRYLIKTRGQQVTLSCSPISGHRSVSWYQQTPGQGLQFLFEYFSETQRNKGNFPGRFSGRQFSNSRSEMNVSTLELGDSALYLCASSPGQDRGNSPLHFGNGTRLTVT.

As DNA, the CDR3 is TGTGCCAGCAGTAGACAGGAGCTCTATGGCTACACCTTC. Protein product: CASSRQELYGYTF. The V and J genes are TRBV6-5 and TRBJ1-2; tentative D call: TRBD1 (6 bases). There are 13 residues in the CDR3. Trimming left V 5 bases short and J 4 bases short, with 11 bases between. CDR1 is MNHEY and CDR2 is SVGAGI in the germline V gene.

The chain employs TRBV5-1 and TRBJ2-7, with D unresolved. Trimming stripped 0 bases from V and 6 bases from J, with 16 bases between. Per germline, CDR1 SGHRS and CDR2 YFSETQ. The CDR3 consists of 15 residues. The CDR3 is CASSLGSLDGVEQYF. In DNA form, the CDR3 reads TGCGCCAGCAGCTTGGGTTCTCTAGATGGAGTCGAGCAGTACTTC.

This clone has only one observation. V and J are TRBV10-3 and TRBJ2-3; TRBD1 aligns across 9 bases. The CDR3 totals 15 residues. Germline CDR1 is ENHRY and CDR2 is SYGVKD. The ends lost 3 bases at V and 6 bases at J; junction bases unmatched: 7. CDR3 DNA sequence: TGTGCCATCAGTGAAGTGGGACAGGGAACCGATACGCAGTATTTT. As protein: CAISEVGQGTDTQYF.

The chain uses TRBV18 and TRBJ2-7, with 10 positions matching TRBD1. J gave up 0 bases and V 5 bases, and 10 bases lay outside the gene matches. CDR3 length equals 17 residues. In germline, CDR1 is KGHSH, CDR2 LQKENI. The CDR3 DNA sequence: TGTGCCAGCTCATTAACACCGGGACAGGGGATCTCCTACGAGCAGTACTTC. Protein sequence: CASSLTPGQGISYEQYF.

The gene calls are TRBV6-4 and TRBJ1-1, with 10 bases identical to TRBD1. Trimming at V came to 5 bases and at J to 3 bases, leaving 6 bases not matched to a gene. Looked up from germline, CDR1 is MRHNA and CDR2 is SNTAGT. There are 15 residues in the CDR3. This chain's CDR3 is CASSPTGGEDTEAFF. For the CDR3, the DNA is TGTGCCAGCAGTCCGACAGGGGGCGAGGACACTGAAGCTTTCTTT.

The genes are TRBV27 and TRBJ1-2, with 8 bases lining up with TRBD1. With V trimmed by 6 bases and J by 7 bases, 10 bases remained unmatched. The V gene's germline CDR1 is MNHEY and CDR2 SMNVEV (reference sequence). The length of the CDR3 is 14 residues. The CDR3 DNA reads as TGTGCCAGCAGCCTAGAGCAGGGGGCGCCTGGCTACACCTTC. Translating gives CASSLEQGAPGYTF.

The CDR3 DNA follows: TGTGCCAGCAGTTCTACATCCTCTGGAAACACCATATATTTT. This encodes CASSSTSSGNTIYF. V usage is TRBV6-5 and J usage is TRBJ1-3; the D is unclear. Germline assignment: CDR1 MNHEY and CDR2 SVGAGI. Deletions cut 4 bases from V and 0 bases from J, with 7 bases between. The CDR3 spans 14 residues.

V gene TRBV18 combines with J gene TRBJ2-1, with D possibly called TRBD1 or TRBD2 (5 bases each). CDR1 is KGHSH, CDR2 LQKENI, per germline. The CDR3 length is 13 residues. V was cut by 2 bases and J by 6 bases, with 8 bases left in between. CDR3: CASSPGGFNEQFF. Written as DNA, the CDR3 is TGTGCCAGCTCACCAGGGGGTTTCAATGAGCAGTTCTTC.

V is TRBV13 and J is TRBJ2-5; D possibly corresponds to TRBD2 (5 bases). This CDR3 is 13 amino acids long. CDR1 and CDR2 (germline): PRHDT, FYEKMQ (reference sequence). Trimming shortened V by 5 bases and J by 5 bases, and 12 bases separated the two germline ends. CDR3 DNA: TGTGCCAGCAGCATGACCTGGAGGGAGACCCAGTACTTC. Amino acids: CASSMTWRETQYF.